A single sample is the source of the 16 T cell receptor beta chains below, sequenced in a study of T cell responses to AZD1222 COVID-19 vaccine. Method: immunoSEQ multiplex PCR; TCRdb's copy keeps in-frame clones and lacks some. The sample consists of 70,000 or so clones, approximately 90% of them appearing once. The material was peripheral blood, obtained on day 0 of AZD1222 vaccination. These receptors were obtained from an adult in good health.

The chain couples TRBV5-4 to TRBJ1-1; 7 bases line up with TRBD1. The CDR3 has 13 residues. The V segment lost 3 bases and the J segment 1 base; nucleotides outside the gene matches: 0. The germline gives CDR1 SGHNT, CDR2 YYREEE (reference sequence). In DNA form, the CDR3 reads TGTGCCAGCAGCTACAGGGGGAACACTGAAGCTTTCTTT. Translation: CASSYRGNTEAFF.

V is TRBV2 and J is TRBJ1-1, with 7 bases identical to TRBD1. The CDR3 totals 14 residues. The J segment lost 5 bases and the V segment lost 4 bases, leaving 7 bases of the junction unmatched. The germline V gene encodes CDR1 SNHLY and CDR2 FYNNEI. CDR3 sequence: CASSGETGITEAFF. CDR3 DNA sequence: TGTGCCAGCAGTGGAGAGACAGGGATTACTGAAGCTTTCTTT.

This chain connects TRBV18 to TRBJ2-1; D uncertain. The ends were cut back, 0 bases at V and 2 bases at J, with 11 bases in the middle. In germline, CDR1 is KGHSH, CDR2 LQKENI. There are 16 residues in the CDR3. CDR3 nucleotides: TGTGCCAGCTCACCACCTTCAGGAGCCGCCTACAATGAGCAGTTCTTC. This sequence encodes CASSPPSGAAYNEQFF.

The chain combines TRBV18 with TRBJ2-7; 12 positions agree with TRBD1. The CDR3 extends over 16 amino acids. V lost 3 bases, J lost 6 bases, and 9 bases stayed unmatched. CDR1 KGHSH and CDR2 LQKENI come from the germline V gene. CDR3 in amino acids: CASSPGTGGSTGEQYF. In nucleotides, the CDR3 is TGTGCCAGCTCACCGGGGACAGGGGGCTCGACCGGCGAGCAGTACTTC.

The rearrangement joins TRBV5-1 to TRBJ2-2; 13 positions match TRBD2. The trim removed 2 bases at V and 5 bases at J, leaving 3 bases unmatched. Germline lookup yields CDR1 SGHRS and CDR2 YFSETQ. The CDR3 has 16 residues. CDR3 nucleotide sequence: TGCGCCAGCAGCTTAACTAGCGGGAGGGGTACCGGGGAGCTGTTTTTT. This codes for CASSLTSGRGTGELFF.

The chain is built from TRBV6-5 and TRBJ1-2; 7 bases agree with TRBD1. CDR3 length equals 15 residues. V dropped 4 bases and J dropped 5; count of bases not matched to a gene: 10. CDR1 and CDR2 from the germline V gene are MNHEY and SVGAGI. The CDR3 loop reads CASSLDRSLNYGYTF. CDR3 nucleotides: TGTGCCAGCAGTTTGGACAGGTCGCTTAATTATGGCTACACCTTC.

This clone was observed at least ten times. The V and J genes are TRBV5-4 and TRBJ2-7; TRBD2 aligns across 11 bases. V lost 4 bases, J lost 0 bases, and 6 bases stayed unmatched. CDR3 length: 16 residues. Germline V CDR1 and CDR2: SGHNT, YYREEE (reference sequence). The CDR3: CASSDLAGGPSYEQYF. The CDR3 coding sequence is TGTGCCAGCAGCGATTTAGCGGGAGGGCCCTCCTACGAGCAGTACTTC.

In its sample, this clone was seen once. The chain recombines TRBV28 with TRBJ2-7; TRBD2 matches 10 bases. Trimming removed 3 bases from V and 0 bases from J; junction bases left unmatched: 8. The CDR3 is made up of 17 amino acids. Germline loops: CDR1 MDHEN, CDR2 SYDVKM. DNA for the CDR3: TGTGCCAGCAGTTTGATAGCGGGAGGTCTGAGCTCCTACGAGCAGTACTTC. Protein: CASSLIAGGLSSYEQYF.

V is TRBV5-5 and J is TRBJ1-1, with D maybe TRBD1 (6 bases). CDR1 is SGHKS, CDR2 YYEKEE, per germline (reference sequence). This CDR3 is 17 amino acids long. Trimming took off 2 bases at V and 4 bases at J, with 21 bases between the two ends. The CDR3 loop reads CASSFQGPAWVITEAFF. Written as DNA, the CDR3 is TGTGCCAGCAGCTTTCAGGGGCCTGCTTGGGTTATCACTGAAGCTTTCTTT.

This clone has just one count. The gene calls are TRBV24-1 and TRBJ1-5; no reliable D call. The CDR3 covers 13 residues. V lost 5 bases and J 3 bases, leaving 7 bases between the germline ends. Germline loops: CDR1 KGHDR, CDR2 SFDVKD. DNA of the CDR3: TGTGCCACCAGTGTGGCAGTCAATCAGCCCCAGCATTTT. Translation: CATSVAVNQPQHF.

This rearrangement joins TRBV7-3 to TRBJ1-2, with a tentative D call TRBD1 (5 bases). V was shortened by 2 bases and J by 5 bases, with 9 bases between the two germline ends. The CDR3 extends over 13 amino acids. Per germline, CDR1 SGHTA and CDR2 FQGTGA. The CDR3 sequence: CASSLRDGYGYTF. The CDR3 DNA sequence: TGTGCCAGCAGCTTACGGGACGGGTATGGCTACACCTTC.

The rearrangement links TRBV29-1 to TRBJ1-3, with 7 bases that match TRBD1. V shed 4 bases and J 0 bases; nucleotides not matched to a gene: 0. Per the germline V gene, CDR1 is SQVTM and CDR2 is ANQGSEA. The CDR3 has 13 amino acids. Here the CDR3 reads CSVAGGSGNTIYF. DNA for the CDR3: TGCAGCGTTGCAGGGGGCTCTGGAAACACCATATATTTT.

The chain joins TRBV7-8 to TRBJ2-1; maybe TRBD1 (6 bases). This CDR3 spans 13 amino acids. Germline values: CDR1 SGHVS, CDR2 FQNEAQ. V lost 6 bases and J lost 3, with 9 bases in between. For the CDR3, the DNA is TGTGCCAGCAGTTTACAGGGCTACAATGAGCAGTTCTTC. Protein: CASSLQGYNEQFF.

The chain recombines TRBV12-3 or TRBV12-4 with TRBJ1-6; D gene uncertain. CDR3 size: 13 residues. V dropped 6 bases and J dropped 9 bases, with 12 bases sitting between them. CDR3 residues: CASSLAAGSPLHF. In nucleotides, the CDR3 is TGTGCCAGCAGCCTTGCCGCGGGTTCACCCCTCCACTTT.

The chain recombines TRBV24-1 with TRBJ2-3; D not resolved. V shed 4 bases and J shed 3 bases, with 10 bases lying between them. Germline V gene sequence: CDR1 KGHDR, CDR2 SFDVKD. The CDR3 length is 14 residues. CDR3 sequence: CATSDLRTTDTQYF. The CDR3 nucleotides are TGTGCCACCAGTGACCTCCGAACAACAGATACGCAGTATTTT.

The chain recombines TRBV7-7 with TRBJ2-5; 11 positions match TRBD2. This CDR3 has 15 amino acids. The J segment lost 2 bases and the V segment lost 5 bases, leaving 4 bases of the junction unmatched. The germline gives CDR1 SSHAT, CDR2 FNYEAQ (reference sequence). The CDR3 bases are TGTGCCAGCAGCCTTATAGCGGGAGGGCAAGAGACCCAGTACTTC. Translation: CASSLIAGGQETQYF.